A selection of T cell receptor beta chains follows, all from one sample in a study of shared clonotypes between healthy human individuals. TCRdb's copy holds only in-frame clones and misses some; the assay was immunoSEQ multiplex PCR. The sample holds more than 2 million clones, approximately 96% seen once. Sequenced sample: naive CD4+ T cells sorted from blood. The receptors here all came from a man younger than 35 in good health. Each CDR3 is given with its conserved first and last residue. A D gene is named only where the DNA matches it firmly. A row's size may be missing; if present it is once, few, many or a size class.

cdr3_aa	cdr3_nt	clone_size	v_call	j_call	d_call
CAWTARERLVGTGELFF	TGTGCCTGGACCGCTCGAGAAAGGCTGGTGGGCACCGGGGAGCTGTTTTTT	NA	TRBV30	TRBJ2-2	NA
CARTSGVKDTQYF	TGTGCCAGGACTAGCGGGGTTAAAGATACGCAGTATTTT	NA	TRBV30	TRBJ2-3	TRBD2
CASSLESGNYGYTF	TGTGCCAGCAGCTTAGAATCGGGAAACTATGGCTACACCTTC	once	TRBV7-2	TRBJ1-2	NA
CASSEGTSPPGELFF	TGTGCCAGCAGTGAAGGGACTAGCCCCCCCGGGGAGCTGTTTTTT	NA	TRBV2	TRBJ2-2	TRBD2
CASSFERYYEQYF	TGTGCCAGCAGCTTCGAGCGTTACTACGAGCAGTACTTC	few	TRBV7-2	TRBJ2-7	NA
CASRETGNYGYTF	TGTGCCAGCAGAGAGACAGGGAACTATGGCTACACCTTC	once	TRBV2	TRBJ1-2	TRBD1
CSGEGSTDTQYF	TGCAGCGGGGAGGGGAGTACAGATACGCAGTATTTT	NA	TRBV29-1	TRBJ2-3	TRBD2
CASSEEWFNEKLFF	TGTGCCAGCAGTGAAGAGTGGTTTAATGAAAAACTGTTTTTT	NA	TRBV6-1	TRBJ1-4	NA
CASSQEFGRMNTEAFF	TGTGCCAGCAGCCAAGAATTCGGACGGATGAACACTGAAGCTTTCTTT	NA	TRBV14	TRBJ1-1	NA
CASSPGTGGAYEQYF	TGTGCCAGCTCACCAGGGACAGGTGGAGCCTACGAGCAGTACTTC	NA	TRBV18	TRBJ2-7	TRBD1
CATRTGMNTEAFF	TGTGCCACCCGGACAGGAATGAACACTGAAGCTTTCTTT	NA	TRBV6-1	TRBJ1-1	TRBD1
CASSPTTAVLQFF	TGCGCCAGCAGCCCCACGACGGCCGTGTTGCAGTTCTTC	NA	TRBV10-1	TRBJ2-1	NA
CASSSSGAGYEQYF	TGTGCCAGCAGCAGTAGCGGAGCAGGCTACGAGCAGTACTTC	NA	TRBV11-2	TRBJ2-7	NA
CASSPQTGALYEQYF	TGTGCCAGCAGCCCACAAACAGGGGCACTCTACGAGCAGTACTTC	NA	TRBV9	TRBJ2-7	TRBD1
CASSRIEGGMTNTEAFF	TGTGCCAGCAGCCGAATAGAAGGCGGGATGACGAACACTGAAGCTTTCTTT	NA	TRBV4-2	TRBJ1-1	NA
CASSSQDLGANVLTF	TGTGCCAGCAGCTCACAGGACCTTGGGGCCAACGTCCTGACTTTC	NA	TRBV7-3	TRBJ2-6	NA
CASSPLANTGELFF	TGTGCCAGCAGCCCCCTGGCGAACACCGGGGAGCTGTTTTTT	NA	TRBV11-2	TRBJ2-2	NA
CASSRGTGLTDTQYF	TGTGCCAGCAGCCGTGGGACAGGCCTCACAGATACGCAGTATTTT	once	TRBV4-2	TRBJ2-3	TRBD1
CASSKRGTGNSPLHF	TGTGCCAGCAGCAAGAGAGGGACAGGGAATTCACCCCTCCACTTT	NA	TRBV5-6	TRBJ1-6	TRBD1
CASSSRTSVHEQYF	TGCGCCAGCAGCTCCCGGACTAGCGTCCACGAGCAGTACTTC	NA	TRBV5-1	TRBJ2-7	TRBD2
CANLRGDSISNYGYTF	TGTGCCAACCTGAGAGGGGACAGCATATCTAACTATGGCTACACCTTC	NA	TRBV2	TRBJ1-2	TRBD1
CASSLGRPGDSPLHF	TGCGCCAGCAGCTTGGGTCGTCCAGGGGATTCACCCCTCCACTTT	NA	TRBV5-1	TRBJ1-6	NA
CASSPLGGGWGTGELFF	TGTGCCAGTAGTCCCCTGGGGGGAGGATGGGGCACCGGGGAGCTGTTTTTT	once	TRBV19	TRBJ2-2	NA
CASSGDNYEQYF	TGTGCCAGCAGCGGAGACAACTACGAGCAGTACTTC	NA	TRBV9	TRBJ2-7	NA
CASSPSGVKETQYF	TGTGCCAGCAGCCCTAGCGGGGTTAAAGAGACCCAGTACTTC	NA	TRBV5-4	TRBJ2-5	TRBD2
CAWSVSALTEKLFF	TGTGCCTGGAGTGTCTCGGCGTTAACTGAAAAACTGTTTTTT	NA	TRBV30	TRBJ1-4	NA
CASSLDGTGNTEAFF	TGTGCCAGCAGCCTCGACGGGACAGGGAACACTGAAGCTTTCTTT	NA	TRBV11-2	TRBJ1-1	TRBD1
CASSYSGGYTF	TGTGCCAGCAGCTACTCGGGCGGCTACACCTTC	NA	TRBV5-6	TRBJ1-2	NA
CASSQRHGNEKLFF	TGCGCCAGCAGCCAACGACATGGCAATGAAAAACTGTTTTTT	NA	TRBV4-1	TRBJ1-4	NA
CASSSTGTGLKTQYF	TGCGCCAGCAGCTCAACCGGGACAGGTTTAAAGACCCAGTACTTC	NA	TRBV5-1	TRBJ2-5	TRBD1
CASSVASGGVYEQYF	TGTGCCAGCAGCGTTGCAAGCGGGGGGGTCTACGAGCAGTACTTC	NA	TRBV7-2	TRBJ2-7	TRBD2
CASSYTLQSSSYNSPLHF	TGTGCCAGCAGCTACACCTTACAGTCGAGCTCCTATAATTCACCCCTCCACTTT	NA	TRBV7-2	TRBJ1-6	NA
CASASGDSFDNEQFF	TGTGCCAGCGCTTCCGGGGACAGCTTTGACAATGAGCAGTTCTTC	NA	TRBV6-4	TRBJ2-1	TRBD1
CASSLGRPSESYTF	TGTGCCAGCAGCTTGGGCCGGCCGAGCGAGAGCTACACCTTC	once	TRBV5-5	TRBJ1-2	NA
CASSLVGSTEAFF	TGTGCCAGCAGCTTAGTAGGGTCCACTGAAGCTTTCTTT	NA	TRBV7-9	TRBJ1-1	NA
CASSDTGTGLGEQYF	TGTGCCAGCAGTGATACCGGGACAGGGCTGGGCGAGCAGTACTTC	once	TRBV25-1	TRBJ2-7	TRBD1
CASSFSSGQGNQPQHF	TGTGCCAGCAGCTTCTCCTCGGGACAGGGGAATCAGCCCCAGCATTTT	NA	TRBV28	TRBJ1-5	TRBD1
CASSLDLRAGRWKGELFF	TGTGCCAGCAGCTTAGATCTAAGAGCGGGACGGTGGAAGGGGGAGCTGTTTTTT	NA	TRBV11-2	TRBJ2-2	TRBD2
CASSPGQGIYEQYF	TGTGCCAGCAGCCCAGGACAGGGGATCTACGAGCAGTACTTC	NA	TRBV7-8	TRBJ2-7	TRBD1
CASSGHTGLKEKLFF	TGTGCCAGCAGTGGACATACAGGGTTGAAAGAAAAACTGTTTTTT	NA	TRBV28	TRBJ1-4	NA
CASSLLGLAGGVWEQYF	TGTGCCAGCAGCTTACTAGGACTAGCGGGAGGAGTATGGGAGCAGTACTTC	NA	TRBV7-2	TRBJ2-7	TRBD2
CASSSQRQDEQYF	TGTGCCAGCAGCTCACAGCGCCAGGACGAGCAGTACTTC	NA	TRBV7-6	TRBJ2-7	NA
CASSTPGLQNEKLFF	TGTGCCAGCTCCACACCGGGACTTCAGAATGAAAAACTGTTTTTT	once	TRBV28	TRBJ1-4	NA
CASSPSSGERELFF	TGTGCCAGCAGCCCCTCTAGCGGGGAGCGGGAGCTGTTTTTT	NA	TRBV11-2	TRBJ2-2	TRBD2
CASSLPDRQTRGNEQFF	TGCGCCAGCAGCCTACCCGACAGGCAAACCCGTGGGAATGAGCAGTTCTTC	once	TRBV4-1	TRBJ2-1	NA